The source of this T cell receptor (beta chain) is a study of regulatory T cells in long-lasting Graves disease. General study results and limits: The study found lower TCR diversity in persistent Graves' patients than in newly diagnosed ones.

CDR3 length: 13 residues. The V end lost 3 bases, the J end lost 5 bases, and 11 bases lay between the germline ends. Germline assignment: CDR1 MDHEN and CDR2 SYDVKM. With iRepertoire HTBI primers and Arm-PCR of CDR3 regions, TCR beta libraries were built. Authors' analysis steps: Across samples, 50 to 75 TRBV and more than twelve TRBJ segments were found. TCRdb re-called the multiplex PCR reads through MiXCR, storing one row per CDR3 protein. In this record, the V and J calls reflect TCRdb's handling and not the investigators' own analysis. The data contain 400,000 to 500,000 distinct CDR3 sequences, roughly 20% of them singletons. Described time point: persistent/refractory GD, antithyroid drugs over 5 years with positive TRAb. The authors made the TCR library using RNA they extracted from PBMCs. Graves' disease diagnosis followed American Thyroid Association guidelines. With regard to this clonotype: Its antigen is as yet unknown.

The source is a female donor with Graves disease. This chain links TRBV28 with TRBJ2-7; D is possibly TRBD1 (6 bases). The sequencing used peripheral blood mononuclear cells (PBMCs), collected when the disease was refractory, from a patient treated with antithyroid drugs. CDR3 nucleotide sequence: TGTGCCAGCAGTTTCAGGGGCGAGAACGAGCAGTACTTC. Protein sequence: CASSFRGENEQYF.